The TCR beta chain under discussion was sequenced for a study of identical twins. Study observations and caveats: Twins' surplus sharing was weaker for beta out-of-frame sequences.

The CDR3 covers 12 residues. The V gene's germline CDR1 is PRHDT and CDR2 FYEKMQ (reference sequence). TCRdb used MiXCR to reprocess the 5' RACE reads, holding one entry per CDR3 protein. Of hundreds of thousands of distinct CDR3 sequences listed, 10% to 15% are singletons. This clonotype was seen repeatedly, ten times or more. What it recognizes is unknown. A junction boundary mismatches the germline segment, possibly from a read error. These same data were also listed under a study on yellow fever vaccine responses in identical twins.

Source material: CD8+ T cells sorted from blood. The clonotype originates from a woman younger than 35 in good health. The chain uses TRBV13 and TRBJ2-3; tentative D call: TRBD1 (6 bases). The CDR3 DNA reads as TGTGCCAGCAGATTAGGGGGAGATACGCAGTATTTT. Amino acid sequence: CASRLGGDTQYF.